Following are 31 T cell receptor beta chains from one sample sequenced in a study of cytomegalovirus exposure and HLA in healthy donors. With 60 Vbeta and 13 Jbeta primers, the PCR was carried out. Measured with immunoSEQ multiplex PCR; TCRdb has only the in-frame clones, and not every one. The sample records more than 55,000 clones, around 80% being singletons. The sample taken for sequencing was PBMCs. The receptors here all came from a middle-aged woman in good health and CMV-seronegative.

The chain uses TRBV28 and TRBJ1-6; 7 bases map to TRBD1. The CDR3 is 14 amino acids. V trimming: 6 bases; J trimming: 7 bases; junction bases outside the gene matches: 6. Germline V gene sequence: CDR1 MDHEN, CDR2 SYDVKM. This CDR3 is CASRTDRPNSPLHF. In DNA form, the CDR3 reads TGTGCCAGCAGAACGGACAGGCCCAATTCACCCCTCCACTTT.

V usage is TRBV4-2 and J usage is TRBJ1-4; D may be TRBD1 (6 bases). The V end lost 4 bases, the J end lost 7 bases, and 22 bases lay between the germline ends. The germline CDR1 and CDR2 sequences are LGHNA and YNFKEQ. The length of the CDR3 is 17 residues. The CDR3 region has the DNA TGTGCCAGCAGCCGAAACGGGGGGGACCTAGGGGGTGAAAAACTGTTTTTT. Its protein is CASSRNGGDLGGEKLFF.

The rearrangement joins TRBV5-1 to TRBJ1-5, with a possible D match to TRBD1 (6 bases). The V and J ends lost 0 bases and 0 bases respectively, with 22 bases between them. This CDR3 spans 20 amino acids. From germline, CDR1 is SGHRS and CDR2 YFSETQ. The CDR3 loop is CASSLVRGPDSPNSNQPQHF. CDR3 DNA sequence: TGCGCCAGCAGCTTGGTACGAGGTCCGGACAGTCCGAATAGCAATCAGCCCCAGCATTTT.

Written as DNA, the CDR3 is TGCGCCAGCAGCCAAGAGGTACAGAACTACGAGCAGTACTTC. Translated: CASSQEVQNYEQYF. V usage is TRBV4-1 and J usage is TRBJ2-7; the D is unclear. Trimming cost V 0 bases and J 3 bases, with 9 bases left between them. Per germline, CDR1 MGHRA and CDR2 YSYEKL. This CDR3 has 14 amino acids.

The chain employs TRBV11-2 and TRBJ1-1; D remains ambiguous. The CDR3 is 11 amino acids. V was shortened by 4 bases and J by 6 bases, with 6 bases between the two germline ends. In germline, CDR1 is SGHAT, CDR2 FQNNGV. This CDR3 reads CASSSGPEAFF. The CDR3 nucleotides read TGTGCCAGCAGCTCGGGTCCTGAAGCTTTCTTT.

The chain joins TRBV6-4 to TRBJ2-2; no clear D. The CDR3 loop spans 15 amino acids. V was clipped by 2 bases and J by 3 bases, with 10 bases between them. Germline V lookup: CDR1 MRHNA, CDR2 SNTAGT. The CDR3 DNA reads as TGTGCCAGCAGTGACCAACTACCTGACACCGGGGAGCTGTTTTTT. Its translation: CASSDQLPDTGELFF.

This clone was seen more than once but under ten times. The V call is TRBV7-9, the J call TRBJ2-1, with 10 bases aligning to TRBD2. The CDR3 covers 15 residues. V was pared by 1 base and J by 9 bases, with 6 bases of the junction left unmatched. Germline values: CDR1 SEHNR, CDR2 FQNEAQ (reference sequence). As DNA, the CDR3 is TGTGCCAGCAGCTTAGTACTAGCGGGAAAGAGTGAGCAGTTCTTC. It translates to CASSLVLAGKSEQFF.

The chain couples TRBV23-1 to TRBJ2-1, with D unclear. TRBV23-1 is an open reading frame, and its role is uncertain. V gave up 3 bases and J gave up 9 bases, with 6 bases separating them. The CDR3 loop spans 11 amino acids. CDR3 residues: CASSHYSEQFF. CDR3 DNA: TGCGCCAGCAGTCATTATAGTGAGCAGTTCTTC.

The rearrangement uses TRBV10-2 and TRBJ2-7, with TRBD2 identical over 7 bases. Germline V gene sequence: CDR1 WSHSY, CDR2 SAAADI. CDR3 length: 14 amino acids. Unmatched junction bases numbered 4, after V lost 2 bases and J lost 3 bases. The CDR3 loop reads CASSEPGLSYEQYF. The CDR3 DNA follows: TGCGCCAGCAGTGAGCCGGGACTAAGCTACGAGCAGTACTTC.

In its sample, this clone was seen a few times. This chain connects TRBV6-5 to TRBJ1-1; the D gene is possibly TRBD1 (6 bases). The CDR3 contains 13 residues. V lost 9 bases, J lost 5 bases, and 16 bases lay in between. The germline CDR1 and CDR2 sequences are MNHEY and SVGAGI. The CDR3 coding sequence is TGTGCCAGTTACAGGGAAAGGAGGACTGAAGCTTTCTTT. This encodes CASYRERRTEAFF.

The rearrangement uses TRBV7-3 and TRBJ2-3, with a possible D match to TRBD2 (6 bases). This CDR3 comprises 16 residues. The V gene lost 2 bases and the J gene lost 0 bases, with 12 bases spanning the gap. Per germline, CDR1 SGHTA and CDR2 FQGTGA. In DNA, the CDR3 is TGTGCCAGCAGCTTAGTTAGCGGAGTAAGCACAGATACGCAGTATTTT. Its protein product is CASSLVSGVSTDTQYF.

The J gene is TRBJ1-2, the V gene TRBV7-9, with 8 bases fitting TRBD1. The V gene's germline CDR1 is SEHNR and CDR2 FQNEAQ (reference sequence). The junction had 12 bases not matched to a gene; V was cut back by 4 bases and J by 8 bases. This CDR3 is 15 amino acids long. The CDR3 region has the DNA TGTGCCAGCAGCTCCCCTGGGGTCAGGGGGCGAGGCTACACCTTC. Protein product: CASSSPGVRGRGYTF.

The chain recombines TRBV14 with TRBJ2-1, with D hard to call. The CDR3 is made up of 15 amino acids. The V gene's germline CDR1 is SGHDN and CDR2 FVKESK. V lost 0 bases, J lost 8 bases, and 14 bases lay in between. CDR3 nucleotides: TGTGCCAGCAGCCAAGATTTGGTCACATCTCATGAGCAGTTCTTC. This encodes CASSQDLVTSHEQFF.

J is TRBJ1-5 and V is TRBV7-6, with TRBD1 matching 7 bases. Germline values: CDR1 SGHVS, CDR2 FNYEAQ. V was clipped by 4 bases and J by 5 bases; unmatched bases: 8. This CDR3 contains 15 residues. The CDR3 region has the DNA TGTGCCAGCAGCTCACACAGACAGGGAGATCAGCCCCAGCATTTT. Amino acids: CASSSHRQGDQPQHF. The variable domain in full, completed from reference TRBV7-6 and TRBJ1-5, reads GAGVSQSPRYKVTKRGQDVALRCDPISGHVSLYWYRQALGQGPEFLTYFNYEAQQDKSGLPNDRFSAERPEGSISTLTIQRTEQRDSAMYRCASSSHRQGDQPQHFGDGTRLSIL.

Comment on this clone: The same CDR3 can be traced to other DNA sequences in this sample. This sequence joins TRBV9 and TRBJ1-5, with TRBD1 matching over 9 bases. Germline assignment: CDR1 SGDLS and CDR2 YYNGEE. Losses at the gene ends were 2 bases for V and 4 bases for J; bases not matched to a gene: 1. The CDR3 consists of 14 residues. This CDR3 is CASSVGQGNQPQHF. For the CDR3, the DNA is TGTGCCAGCAGCGTCGGACAGGGGAATCAGCCCCAGCATTTT.

The chain joins TRBV19 to TRBJ2-3; D possibly corresponds to TRBD2 (5 bases). Trimming removed 6 bases at V and 2 bases at J, with 12 bases between. There are 14 residues in the CDR3. Per the germline V gene, CDR1 is LNHDA and CDR2 is SQIVND (reference sequence). The CDR3 spells CASRRERNTDTQYF. CDR3 DNA: TGTGCCAGTAGGAGGGAGCGGAACACAGATACGCAGTATTTT. Drawing the rest from reference TRBV19 and TRBJ2-3, the complete variable domain is DGGITQSPKYLFRKEGQNVTLSCEQNLNHDAMYWYRQDPGQGLRLIYYSQIVNDFQKGDIAEGYSVSREKKESFPLTVTSAQKNPTAFYLCASRRERNTDTQYFGPGTRLTVL.

This chain uses TRBV6-1 with TRBJ1-2; D is possibly TRBD1 (6 bases). There are 13 residues in the CDR3. Trimming removed 8 bases at V and 2 bases at J, with 12 bases between. Germline V gene sequence: CDR1 MNHNS, CDR2 SASEGT. The CDR3 region is CASAQGWNYGYTF. CDR3 in DNA: TGTGCCAGCGCTCAGGGGTGGAACTATGGCTACACCTTC.

CDR3 in DNA: TGTGCCAGCAGCTTGGGGACAGGGTGGACTAATGAAAAACTGTTTTTT. Amino acid sequence: CASSLGTGWTNEKLFF. The rearrangement joins TRBV7-2 to TRBJ1-4, with 9 bases aligning to TRBD1. Germline values: CDR1 SGHTA, CDR2 FQGNSA. Unmatched junction bases numbered 4, after V lost 3 bases and J lost 2 bases. The CDR3 loop spans 16 amino acids.

The chain links TRBV7-3 to TRBJ2-5, with D maybe TRBD2 (5 bases). This CDR3 is built from 17 residues. Germline V CDR1 and CDR2: SGHTA, FQGTGA. Trimming removed 0 bases from V and 5 bases from J, with 19 bases in between. In DNA, the CDR3 is TGTGCCAGCAGCTTAACTTTGGAGGACCGCTTTCGGGAGACCCAGTACTTC. It yields the protein CASSLTLEDRFRETQYF.

The chain recombines TRBV4-1 with TRBJ2-7, with D tentatively TRBD1 (7 bases). Germline lookup yields CDR1 MGHRA and CDR2 YSYEKL. The CDR3 runs 18 residues. Trimming cost V 0 bases and J 1 base, with 19 bases left between them. In DNA, the CDR3 is TGCGCCAGCAGCCAAGAAGGGTCCTGGGACAGCGGGTCCTACGAGCAGTACTTC. Residues: CASSQEGSWDSGSYEQYF.

This clone was detected only a few times. The chain has TRBV28 and TRBJ1-5; maybe TRBD1 (5 bases). The germline V gene encodes CDR1 MDHEN and CDR2 SYDVKM. V was cut by 3 bases and J by 4 bases, with 13 bases left in between. CDR3 length: 15 amino acids. CDR3 in DNA: TGTGCCAGCAGTTTCCTTAGGGGTGGGAATCAGCCCCAGCATTTT. Its translation is CASSFLRGGNQPQHF.

The chain links TRBV9 to TRBJ2-6; tentative D call: TRBD2 (5 bases). Trimming shortened V by 3 bases and J by 4 bases, and 17 bases separated the two germline ends. The CDR3 extends over 17 amino acids. CDR1 and CDR2 (germline): SGDLS, YYNGEE. CDR3 in amino acids: CASSGPARGLGANVLTF. For the CDR3, the DNA is TGTGCCAGCAGCGGGCCCGCCCGAGGGCTCGGGGCCAACGTCCTGACTTTC.

This clone was seen once. V is TRBV28 and J is TRBJ2-7; tentative D call: TRBD1 (6 bases). The V gene lost 0 bases and the J gene lost 6 bases, with 18 bases spanning the gap. The CDR3 totals 16 residues. CDR1 is MDHEN, CDR2 SYDVKM, per germline. The CDR3 here is CASSLWGQLRYTEQYF. CDR3 in DNA: TGTGCCAGCAGTTTATGGGGACAACTACGATACACCGAGCAGTACTTC.

The J gene is TRBJ2-3, the V gene TRBV4-2, with 8 bases identical to TRBD2. Germline V gene sequence: CDR1 LGHNA, CDR2 YNFKEQ. V lost 1 base to trimming and J lost 8 bases; unmatched junction nucleotides: 14. The CDR3 runs 17 residues. The CDR3 nucleotides read TGTGCCAGCAGCCAAGTCAGTTACGGGAGGGCGGAAGGTACGCAGTATTTT. Translating gives CASSQVSYGRAEGTQYF.

This sequence joins TRBV6-4 and TRBJ2-5; no clear D. CDR1 and CDR2 from the germline V gene are MRHNA and SNTAGT. The CDR3 length is 13 residues. The V and J ends lost 4 bases and 5 bases respectively, with 11 bases between them. CDR3 coding DNA: TGTGCCAGCAGTGTCCGTTACGGGGAGACCCAGTACTTC. As protein: CASSVRYGETQYF.

The J gene is TRBJ2-1, the V gene TRBV10-3; D is possibly TRBD2 (5 bases). Germline CDR1 reads ENHRY; CDR2 reads SYGVKD. Trimming took off 5 bases at V and 2 bases at J, with 13 bases between the two ends. The CDR3 runs to 15 residues. CDR3 sequence: CAISSGGEAYNEQFF. The CDR3 nucleotides read TGTGCCATCAGTTCTGGAGGTGAAGCCTACAATGAGCAGTTCTTC.

The rearrangement joins TRBV7-2 to TRBJ2-1; D unresolved. The CDR3 has 12 residues. V was clipped by 3 bases and J by 6 bases, with 6 bases between them. CDR1 and CDR2 from the germline V gene are SGHTA and FQGNSA. Written as DNA, the CDR3 is TGTGCCAGCAGCTTTGGGCTCAATGAGCAGTTCTTC. Translating it yields CASSFGLNEQFF.

On this clone itself: Sequence at one end of the junction differs from germline and may be a read error. The V call is TRBV28, the J call TRBJ1-2; a weak D match, TRBD1 (6 bases). The CDR3 contains 13 residues. The V gene's germline CDR1 is MDHEN and CDR2 SYDVKM. The DNA of the CDR3 is TGTGCCGGCAGTTCTTGGACAGTCTATGGCTACACCTTC. As protein: CAGSSWTVYGYTF.

The genes are TRBV18 and TRBJ1-1; D possibly corresponds to TRBD1 (6 bases). The CDR3 is made up of 16 amino acids. V gave up 3 bases and J gave up 3 bases, with 17 bases separating them. Germline lookup yields CDR1 KGHSH and CDR2 LQKENI. The CDR3 sequence is CASSPPSGAMYTEAFF. The CDR3 region has the DNA TGTGCCAGCTCACCGCCGTCAGGGGCGATGTACACTGAAGCTTTCTTT.

The chain links TRBV25-1 to TRBJ2-3, with 9 bases matching TRBD2. J gave up 3 bases and V 6 bases, and 7 bases lay outside the gene matches. Germline CDR1 is MGHDK and CDR2 is SYGVNS. CDR3 length: 15 amino acids. This chain's CDR3 is CASSLAGYWTDTQYF. DNA of the CDR3: TGTGCCAGCAGCCTAGCGGGATATTGGACAGATACGCAGTATTTT.

V and J are TRBV5-4 and TRBJ1-1; unclear D gene. Trimming shortened V by 0 bases and J by 0 bases, and 9 bases separated the two germline ends. The CDR3 has 15 amino acids. The V gene's germline CDR1 is SGHNT and CDR2 YYREEE (reference sequence). The CDR3 here is CASSLGGQLNTEAFF. CDR3 in DNA: TGTGCCAGCAGCTTGGGCGGGCAGCTGAACACTGAAGCTTTCTTT.